The rows below give T cell receptor beta chains drawn from one sample of a study of post-analysis software for immune sequencing data. TCRdb reprocessed the PCR reads with MiXCR, giving one entry per CDR3 protein. Among a few hundred thousand distinct CDR3 sequences listed, less than 40% were seen once. The source material was blood. Receptor source: a girl aged 10 to 17 with multiple sclerosis. Each CDR3 is given with its conserved first and last residue. A D gene is named only where the DNA matches it firmly. Part of the rows lack a size; the others show once, few, many or a class for expanded clones.

J: TRBJ1-2; D: .; V: TRBV19; size: few; DNA: TGTGCCAGTAGTCCCCGCGGGTCCCTCGGCTATGGCTACACCTTC; CDR3: CASSPRGSLGYGYTF
J: TRBJ1-5; D: .; V: TRBV25-1; size: few; DNA: TGTGCCAGCAGTGGGTCACGACAGCATAGCAATCAGCCCCAGCATTTT; CDR3: CASSGSRQHSNQPQHF
J: TRBJ2-1; D: TRBD2; V: TRBV3-1; size: .; DNA: TGTGCCTGCAGCGGGACTAGCGGATACAATGAGCAGTTCTTC; CDR3: CACSGTSGYNEQFF
J: TRBJ2-1; D: TRBD1; V: TRBV20-1; size: .; DNA: TGCAGTGCCGGGACAGACATCTACAATGAGCAGTTCTTC; CDR3: CSAGTDIYNEQFF
J: TRBJ2-6; D: TRBD2; V: TRBV4-1; size: .; DNA: TGCGCCAGCAGCCAAGTGAGGGAGGGGTCGGGGGCCAACGTCCTGACTTTC; CDR3: CASSQVREGSGANVLTF
J: TRBJ2-5; D: .; V: TRBV3-1; size: once; DNA: TGTGCCGGCAGCCCGCCGGGGGAGACCCAGTACTTC; CDR3: CAGSPPGETQYF
J: TRBJ1-2; D: .; V: TRBV2; size: many; DNA: TGTGCCAGCAGTGAAGCGCTCTGGGGCGTCAACTATGGCTACACCTTC; CDR3: CASSEALWGVNYGYTF
J: TRBJ2-3; D: .; V: TRBV27; size: many; DNA: TGTGCCAGCAGTCTCCTCCCCCCAGATACGCAGTATTTT; CDR3: CASSLLPPDTQYF
J: TRBJ1-4; D: TRBD1; V: TRBV6-1; size: few; DNA: TGTGCCAGCAGGCCCGACAGGGGGAGGAATGGATTTGGAGGAGTTGAAAAACTGTTTTTT; CDR3: CASRPDRGRNGFGGVEKLFF
J: TRBJ2-2; D: .; V: TRBV25-1; size: .; DNA: TGTGCCAGCAGTGCCCAGGGACCGTTAACCGGGGAGCTGTTTTTT; CDR3: CASSAQGPLTGELFF
J: TRBJ2-4; D: .; V: TRBV7-2; size: many; DNA: TGTGCCAGCAGCTTAAGCGGGCGGGGAAACATTCAGTACTTC; CDR3: CASSLSGRGNIQYF
J: TRBJ2-1; D: .; V: TRBV4-1; size: many; DNA: TGCGCCAGCAGCCACGACAAGGGGTTGGTAGCAGTAGGAAATGAGCAGTTCTTC; CDR3: CASSHDKGLVAVGNEQFF
J: TRBJ1-2; D: .; V: TRBV12-3/TRBV12-4; size: many; DNA: TGTGCCAGCGCCCCGGCGACGTCCTATGGCTACACCTTC; CDR3: CASAPATSYGYTF
J: TRBJ1-1; D: .; V: TRBV6-5; size: .; DNA: TGTGCCAGCAGTTACATCTCTCCCCTCGCCTGCAGGGTGGGCACTGAAGCTTTCTTT; CDR3: CASSYISPLACRVGTEAFF
J: TRBJ2-2; D: TRBD1; V: TRBV5-1; size: once; DNA: TGCGCCAGCAGCAGGGGGACAGGGAACACCGGGGAGCTGTTTTTT; CDR3: CASSRGTGNTGELFF
J: TRBJ1-6; D: TRBD1; V: TRBV20-1; size: .; DNA: TGCAGTGCTAGCTCTACAGGGGGCAGCTATAATCCACCCCTCCACTTT; CDR3: CSASSTGGSYNPPLHF
J: TRBJ2-3; D: .; V: TRBV4-1; size: many; DNA: TGCGCCAGCAGCCAAGAACGGGTGGATACGCAGTATTTT; CDR3: CASSQERVDTQYF
J: TRBJ2-4; D: .; V: TRBV5-1; size: many; DNA: TGCGCCAGCAGCTTGTGGAACAGGGCGGACATTCAGTACTTC; CDR3: CASSLWNRADIQYF
J: TRBJ2-1; D: .; V: TRBV7-2; size: .; DNA: TGTGCCAGCAGCTTAAGGGTCAATGAGCAGTTCTTC; CDR3: CASSLRVNEQFF
J: TRBJ2-1; D: .; V: TRBV7-6; size: .; DNA: TGTGCCAGCAGCTTACGAGCGGCTTCCTACAATGAGCAGTTCTTC; CDR3: CASSLRAASYNEQFF
J: TRBJ2-3; D: .; V: TRBV3-1; size: many; DNA: TGTGCCAGCAGCCAAGTTACTGGAGATACGCAGTATTTT; CDR3: CASSQVTGDTQYF
J: TRBJ2-7; D: TRBD1; V: TRBV6-5; size: .; DNA: TGTGCCAGCAGTTACCTTGGGACAGGGACCTACGAGCAGTACTTC; CDR3: CASSYLGTGTYEQYF
J: TRBJ2-3; D: TRBD2; V: TRBV7-2; size: .; DNA: TGTGCCAGCAGCCCCCAACTAGCGGGAGATCGTCCAGATACGCAGTATTTT; CDR3: CASSPQLAGDRPDTQYF
J: TRBJ2-7; D: TRBD2; V: TRBV5-1; size: few; DNA: TGCGCCAGCAGCTCACACAGGGCGGGAGGGTCTAGGAATGAGCAGTACTTC; CDR3: CASSSHRAGGSRNEQYF
J: TRBJ2-1; D: .; V: TRBV3-1; size: many; DNA: TGTGCCAGCGTGTCCTACAATGAGCAGTTCTTC; CDR3: CASVSYNEQFF
J: TRBJ2-7; D: TRBD1; V: TRBV4-3; size: few; DNA: TGCGCCAGCAGCCCGGGACAGGGAACAGCCTACGAGCAGTACTTC; CDR3: CASSPGQGTAYEQYF
J: TRBJ2-1; D: .; V: TRBV7-2; size: .; DNA: TGTGCCAGCAGAGGGGACGGTTACAATGAGCAGTTCTTC; CDR3: CASRGDGYNEQFF
J: TRBJ2-1; D: TRBD1; V: TRBV20-1; size: few; DNA: TGCAGTGCTAGAGAAGGACGGGACAGGGGAGGAAATGAGCAGTTCTTC; CDR3: CSAREGRDRGGNEQFF